This T cell receptor (beta chain) was sequenced in a study of blood T cell repertoires in COVID-19 (dated by TCRdb to about 2020). Study-wide context: Collaborator samples came from the United States, Italy and Spain and covered acute and convalescent phases of COVID-19. The prospective study material was composed of cDNA or gDNA derived from T cells, B-cell-depleted T cells, or PBMCs. The dataset comprised deeply sampled blood TCRbeta repertoires from subjects exposed to, actively infected with, or recovered from COVID-19. The repertoires were made available in a free public database intended to serve as a resource for research on the immune response to SARS-CoV-2. Samples came from the ongoing ImmuneRACE study (first 160 participants) plus 1,254 subjects from 6 global collaborators. Sample metadata almost always included a de-identified subject ID, COVID-19 status, age in years and sex. Where HLA class I and class II types were available, the types were taken from metadata supplied by the sample provider, not from assay-based typing. What the study reported, not specific to this receptor: The amount of clinical and demographic metadata varied by source and participant and was provided uncurated.

TCRbeta CDR3 regions were amplified from genomic DNA by means of the immunoSEQ Assay, a bias-controlled multiplex PCR. In the paper's pipeline: Within the assay, amplification of reference gene primers was used to estimate how many nucleated cells each sample contained. To quantify the absolute abundance of each unique TCRbeta CDR3 rearrangement, sequence reads were collapsed and filtered. For each sample, productive Simpson clonality was calculated by taking the square root of Simpson's diversity index across productive rearrangements. TCRdb holds this immuneACCESS table with in-frame rearrangements only. Some clones are missing; in checked studies, unresolved V genes explain under half, and the rest has no known cause. That table is the source of V, J and clone size, and D and trimming were worked out from the DNA. Counted in this sample were approximately 210,000 clones; around 83% of them appeared once. Roughly 8.2% of the sample is held by the ten biggest clonotypes.

The collaborating institutions used their own protocols to collect whole blood in K2EDTA tubes. For TCRbeta analysis, collaborators shipped samples as frozen whole blood, isolated PBMCs, or DNA extracted from either of those sample types. In regard to this clone: Its specific antigen is unknown. Per-nucleotide qualities are absent, and no much larger clonotype sits a single base away.

The CDR3, from cysteine to phenylalanine, totals 14 residues. Kept here is only the CDR3 DNA, which spans 42 bases and is read in frame from base 1. Here V drops 6 bases and J drops 6 bases, and the junction holds 5 bases not matched to any gene. The germline V gene provides CDR1 WSHSY and CDR2 SAAADI. The origin of this receptor is a woman aged 50 to 65 with acute or convalescent COVID-19. This receptor chain uses TRBV10-2 and TRBJ2-7, and 13 junction bases match TRBD2. The sequencing sample was made of peripheral blood. The DNA sequence is TGCGCCAGCAGGGGACTAGCGGGACTAAGCGAGCAGTACTTC. The translation is CASRGLAGLSEQYF.